Reported below is one T cell receptor beta chain. Its cognate antigen has yet to be identified. Base quality data are lacking; no much larger clone is found one base away. The CDR3 regions of human TCRbeta chains were analyzed by immunosequencing. In the paper's pipeline: Repertoire TCRs were checked for matches against a reference library of SARS-CoV-2-specific TCRs that had been generated using the MIRA antigen-specificity platform. Breadth was defined as the fraction of unique TCRs that were SARS-CoV-2-associated. Depth was defined as the fraction of total T cells that were SARS-CoV-2-associated. Using the MIRA data, each spike-specific TCR was assigned both to the spike region to which the TCR was reactive and to a CD4 or CD8 class. Log10-transformed breadth and depth values were compared by one-way ANOVA with Sidak's multiple comparisons tests. TCRdb provides this immuneACCESS table in a form limited to in-frame rearrangements. Some clones are lacking; in checked studies, under half of them reflect an unresolved V gene, and why the rest are absent is not known. V and J calls and clone size come straight from that table; D and trimming were deduced from the DNA. The sample yields tens of thousands of clones; about 90% were counted once. The top ten clones comprise about 3% of the sample.

Ends trimmed: V by 5 bases, J by 2 bases; bases unmatched to a gene: 10. From the cysteine up to the phenylalanine, the CDR3 has a length of 16 residues. The retained sequence is limited to the CDR3, 48 bases, with the frame set at the first base. CDR1 and CDR2 (SEHNR, FQNEAQ) derive from the germline V gene (reference sequence). These data originate in a study of T cell responses to AZD1222 COVID-19 vaccine (dated by TCRdb to the early 2020s). About the investigation overall: TCR sequencing was performed for fewer than 250 trial participants, of whom around 200 were given two doses of AZD1222 and 26 were given two doses of MenACWY control vaccine. Trial participants were enrolled by age into 18-55, 56-69 and 70-plus year subgroups, with roughly 160, 29 and 62 TCR-sequenced participants respectively.

Overall study outcomes, separate from this receptor: Nearly half of unique spike-specific TCRs reportedly recognized epitopes outside regions mutated in the B.1.351 and B.1.1.7 variants. Most participants were white British and females outnumbered males, and the authors suggested that clonal diversity may have been underestimated. A significant rise in spike-specific TCR breadth and depth was observed after two AZD1222 doses relative to day 0 and relative to MenACWY recipients. The vaccine-associated CD4 TCRs covered the entire spike protein, and the dominant responses fell in regions 160-218 and 743-854. Only five or six AZD1222 recipients were SARS-CoV-2 seropositive at baseline, limiting conclusions about previously exposed vaccinees. The 56-69-year group was small, and its depth increase did not reach significance, likely because of low power. No day 14 peak-response samples were available, so repertoires were characterized only after the peak T cell response.

The sample's time point label, decoded: baseline before first vaccination. The sample's treatment or condition label, in plain terms: meningococcal conjugate vaccine given as trial control. Samples from vaccinated people were obtained from the UK trials COV001 and COV002, which included a single-blind randomized controlled phase 2/3 trial of AZD1222 (ChAdOx1 nCoV-19) in healthy adults. For TCRbeta chain sequencing, PBMC samples were collected from trial participants at day 0 and at day 28 after the second dose. This receptor chain uses TRBV7-9 and TRBJ2-3; TRBD2 fits 7 bases in the junction. The source of this sequence is an adult in good health. The sequencing used peripheral blood, collected on day 0 of MenACWY control vaccination. The sequenced DNA is TGTGCCAGCAGCCGGGGGACGGGGGGTTACACAGATACGCAGTATTTT. This yields the protein CASSRGTGGYTDTQYF.